The clone carrying this TCR beta chain was counted between two and nine times. The target antigen is unknown. The data were taken from a study of blood T cells in healthy people across ages. Study-wide points: The study regarded diversity estimates from one million T cells as underestimates.

Using a J-beta primer mix together with a sample-barcoded 5' primer, a second PCR was run for roughly 7 to 11 cycles. Each CDR3 protein is one row after TCRdb ran MiXCR on the 5' RACE reads. The data contain roughly 900,000 distinct CDR3 sequences, around 30% of them seen just once; the ten biggest clones take up 15% to 20%. Trimming took off 2 bases at V and 5 bases at J, with 15 bases between the two ends. This CDR3 is 14 amino acids long. CDR1 GTSNPN and CDR2 SVGIG come from the germline V gene (reference sequence). The sample was blood. The clonotype was recovered from a woman older than 75 in good health. The J gene is TRBJ2-5, the V gene TRBV30; D remains unclear. CDR3 coding DNA: TGTGCCTGGAGTACCGGACCAGTGGCGGAGACCCAGTACTTC. It is translated as CAWSTGPVAETQYF.